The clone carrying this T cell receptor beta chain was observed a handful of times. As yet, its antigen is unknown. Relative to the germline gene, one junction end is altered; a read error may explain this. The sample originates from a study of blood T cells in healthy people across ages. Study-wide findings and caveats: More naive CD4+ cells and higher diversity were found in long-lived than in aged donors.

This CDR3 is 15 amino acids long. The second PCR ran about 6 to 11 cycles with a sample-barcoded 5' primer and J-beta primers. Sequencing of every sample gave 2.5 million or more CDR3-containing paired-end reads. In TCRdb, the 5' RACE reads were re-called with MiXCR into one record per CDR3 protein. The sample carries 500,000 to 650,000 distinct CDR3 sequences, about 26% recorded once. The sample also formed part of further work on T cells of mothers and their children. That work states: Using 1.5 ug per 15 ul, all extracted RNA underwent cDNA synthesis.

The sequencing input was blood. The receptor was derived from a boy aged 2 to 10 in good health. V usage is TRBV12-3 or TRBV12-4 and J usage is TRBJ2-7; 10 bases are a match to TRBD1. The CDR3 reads CASSLRDRGSNEQYF. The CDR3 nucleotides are TGTGCCAGCAGTCTCCGGGACAGGGGCTCCAACGAGCAGTACTTC.